This entry lists 29 T cell receptor beta chains sequenced from one sample in a study of cytomegalovirus exposure and HLA in healthy donors. The PCR employed 60 Vbeta primers together with 13 Jbeta primers. Profiled with immunoSEQ multiplex PCR; TCRdb holds only in-frame clones, not every one. The sample yields around 55,000 clones, of which the top ten take up about 10%. Material: PBMCs. Every receptor here comes from a man in his fifties or sixties in good health and CMV-seropositive.

The chain combines TRBV28 with TRBJ1-2; 8 nucleotides line up with TRBD1. Germline V gene sequence: CDR1 MDHEN, CDR2 SYDVKM. The CDR3 length is 16 residues. With 8 bases clipped from V and 6 bases from J, the junction kept 17 bases outside the gene matches. CDR3 amino acids: CASGSQAGRGRDGYTF. CDR3 sequence (DNA): TGTGCCAGCGGATCCCAGGCCGGCAGGGGGCGCGATGGCTACACCTTC.

The chain employs TRBV29-1 and TRBJ1-5; 8 bases agree with TRBD1. V was pared by 6 bases and J by 3 bases, with 7 bases of the junction left unmatched. The CDR3 runs to 14 residues. Germline values: CDR1 SQVTM, CDR2 ANQGSEA. DNA for the CDR3: TGCAGCGTCGCATCAGGGGGCCTCAATCAGCCCCAGCATTTT. It translates to CSVASGGLNQPQHF.

V and J are TRBV28 and TRBJ2-2; D gene unclear. V was clipped by 11 bases and J by 3 bases, with 16 bases between them. Germline CDR1 and CDR2: MDHEN and SYDVKM. This CDR3 spans 14 amino acids. CDR3 sequence: CAVHPGVDTGELFF. The DNA of the CDR3 is TGTGCCGTACACCCAGGTGTTGACACCGGGGAGCTGTTTTTT.

The V call is TRBV7-2, the J call TRBJ2-1; no reliable D call. The CDR3 is 11 residues long. Germline V gene data show CDR1 as SGHTA and CDR2 as FQGNSA. Trimming pared 0 bases from V and 15 bases from J, leaving 9 bases between. The CDR3 nucleotides are TGTGCCAGCAGCTTAGCGCAAGCGCCGTTCTTC. It translates to CASSLAQAPFF.

The chain links TRBV2 to TRBJ2-5; D may be TRBD2 (6 bases). V was trimmed by 2 bases and J by 0 bases, leaving 13 bases between them. This CDR3 contains 16 residues. The germline gives CDR1 SNHLY, CDR2 FYNNEI. CDR3 DNA sequence: TGTGCCAGCAGTGAAAGGAGTCGGGGGTACCAAGAGACCCAGTACTTC. It is translated as CASSERSRGYQETQYF.

This rearrangement joins TRBV7-9 to TRBJ1-1; D is uncertain. CDR1 is SEHNR and CDR2 is FQNEAQ in the germline V gene (reference sequence). The CDR3 contains 15 residues. Between the trimmed V and J ends, which lost 0 bases and 4 bases, there was a span of 12 bases. The chain's CDR3 is CASSLAPGRITEAFF. The CDR3 DNA sequence: TGTGCCAGCAGCTTAGCCCCGGGGAGGATCACTGAAGCTTTCTTT.

V gene TRBV14 combines with J gene TRBJ2-1; tentative D call: TRBD1 (6 bases). CDR1 is SGHDN and CDR2 is FVKESK in the germline V gene. V lost 3 bases and J 9 bases, leaving 12 bases between the germline ends. This CDR3 region has 13 residues. This CDR3 reads CASSQIRGSEQFF. The CDR3 coding sequence is TGTGCCAGCAGCCAGATAAGGGGGTCTGAGCAGTTCTTC.

This chain uses TRBV7-9 with TRBJ2-7; 8 positions agree with TRBD1. The J segment lost 5 bases and the V segment lost 2 bases, leaving 8 bases of the junction unmatched. The CDR3 loop spans 15 amino acids. Germline V lookup: CDR1 SEHNR, CDR2 FQNEAQ (reference sequence). The CDR3 region is CASSLTGTGSNEQYF. The CDR3 DNA reads as TGTGCCAGCAGCTTAACGGGGACAGGTTCCAACGAGCAGTACTTC.

The CDR3 here is CASSERTGGLGETQYF. The CDR3 bases are TGTGCCAGCAGTGAACGGACAGGGGGTCTGGGAGAGACCCAGTACTTC. The V and J genes are TRBV25-1 and TRBJ2-5; TRBD1 aligns across 10 bases. Germline V gives CDR1 MGHDK, CDR2 SYGVNS. There are 16 residues in the CDR3. V dropped 2 bases and J dropped 4; count of bases not matched to a gene: 7.

The V gene is TRBV19, the J gene TRBJ2-1; 7 nucleotides agree with TRBD1. The CDR3 covers 15 residues. Germline V lookup: CDR1 LNHDA, CDR2 SQIVND (reference sequence). Germline trimming cut 4 bases from V and 2 bases from J; bases unmatched to any gene: 5. CDR3 region: CASSRQGGPYNEQFF. CDR3 nucleotides: TGTGCCAGTAGTAGACAGGGTGGGCCCTACAATGAGCAGTTCTTC.

The gene calls are TRBV7-2 and TRBJ1-5; D is possibly TRBD1 (6 bases). The CDR3 is made up of 18 amino acids. V was pared by 5 bases and J by 0 bases, with 20 bases between. The germline gives CDR1 SGHTA, CDR2 FQGNSA. Here the CDR3 reads CASSPDQGRGGSNQPQHF. DNA of the CDR3: TGTGCCAGCAGCCCCGATCAGGGGAGAGGCGGTAGCAATCAGCCCCAGCATTTT.

DNA of the CDR3: TGTGCCAGCAGCTTAGCGGCGGGGCCCTACGAGCAGTACTTC. Its protein is CASSLAAGPYEQYF. The chain is built from TRBV7-2 and TRBJ2-7; D perhaps matches TRBD2 (6 bases). This CDR3 has 14 amino acids. With 0 bases removed from V and 2 bases from J, the gap between germline ends came to 8 bases. The germline CDR1 and CDR2 sequences are SGHTA and FQGNSA.

The V and J genes are TRBV19 and TRBJ2-7, with a weak D call TRBD2 (6 bases). Germline assignment: CDR1 LNHDA and CDR2 SQIVND (reference sequence). V was pared by 5 bases and J by 4 bases, with 18 bases between. The CDR3 is 15 amino acids. CDR3 region: CASSPGGRGGYEQYF. The DNA for the CDR3 is TGTGCCAGTAGTCCCGGCGGGCGGGGCGGGTACGAGCAGTACTTC.

The chain recombines TRBV11-2 with TRBJ2-7; D is perhaps TRBD2 (5 bases). The V end was cut by 5 bases, the J end by 2 bases, with 13 bases between. Germline values: CDR1 SGHAT, CDR2 FQNNGV. This CDR3 has 14 amino acids. The CDR3 sequence: CASSHRGRTYEQYF. The CDR3, as DNA: TGTGCCAGCAGCCATAGAGGGCGCACCTACGAGCAGTACTTC.

The chain couples TRBV28 to TRBJ1-5; the D gene is possibly TRBD1 (5 bases). With 1 base removed from V and 2 bases from J, the gap between germline ends came to 12 bases. CDR3 length: 16 amino acids. Germline V gene data show CDR1 as MDHEN and CDR2 as SYDVKM. The CDR3 sequence: CASSLSGTIGNQPQHF. The CDR3 coding sequence is TGTGCCAGCAGTTTATCGGGGACTATAGGCAATCAGCCCCAGCATTTT.

The CDR3 here is CASSDPSGVYTEAFF. In nucleotides, the CDR3 is TGTGCCAGCAGTGACCCGTCAGGGGTATACACTGAAGCTTTCTTT. The chain links TRBV25-1 to TRBJ1-1; weak D call: TRBD1 (6 bases). Germline CDR1 MGHDK, CDR2 SYGVNS. The ends were cut back, 3 bases at V and 3 bases at J, with 14 bases in the middle. CDR3 length: 15 residues.

The rearrangement joins TRBV27 to TRBJ2-7; 9 bases are shared with TRBD1. V lost 8 bases and J lost 4; bases outside the gene matches: 9. The CDR3 is made up of 14 amino acids. Germline values: CDR1 MNHEY, CDR2 SMNVEV (reference sequence). CDR3 amino acids: CASGTGTGLYEQYF. The CDR3 bases are TGTGCCAGCGGAACCGGGACAGGGCTGTACGAGCAGTACTTC.

The V gene is TRBV6-5, the J gene TRBJ2-1; D unresolved. This CDR3 spans 13 amino acids. Germline-derived CDR1 and CDR2 are MNHEY and SVGAGI. Trimming shortened V by 6 bases and J by 4 bases, and 10 bases separated the two germline ends. CDR3 amino acids: CASRSTRYNEQFF. The CDR3 nucleotides read TGTGCCAGCAGAAGTACTCGGTACAATGAGCAGTTCTTC.

The chain recombines TRBV6-1 with TRBJ2-7, with D perhaps TRBD1 (5 bases). CDR3 length: 13 residues. V lost 4 bases and J lost 4, with 11 bases in between. Germline V CDR1 and CDR2: MNHNS, SASEGT. CDR3 nucleotide sequence: TGTGCCAGCAGTGCCTCCAAGGGGTACGAGCAGTACTTC. Protein: CASSASKGYEQYF.

The V and J genes are TRBV10-3 and TRBJ1-1; a possible D gene is TRBD1 (5 bases). The V gene's germline CDR1 is ENHRY and CDR2 SYGVKD. The CDR3 loop spans 13 amino acids. With 7 bases removed from V and 0 bases from J, the gap between germline ends came to 9 bases. CDR3 nucleotides: TGTGCCATCATGGAGGGGATGAACACTGAAGCTTTCTTT. Residues: CAIMEGMNTEAFF.

The gene calls are TRBV4-1 and TRBJ1-5; 10 bases agree with TRBD1. This CDR3 region has 15 residues. Germline loops: CDR1 MGHRA, CDR2 YSYEKL. Trimming took 4 bases from V and 5 from J; bases not matched to a gene: 5. CDR3 sequence: CASSPGQGGDQPQHF. The CDR3 nucleotides are TGCGCCAGCAGCCCCGGACAGGGGGGGGATCAGCCCCAGCATTTT.

J is TRBJ2-1 and V is TRBV30; 13 bases fit TRBD2. V lost 4 bases to trimming and J lost 5 bases; unmatched junction nucleotides: 5. The V gene's germline CDR1 is GTSNPN and CDR2 SVGIG (reference sequence). The CDR3 runs to 15 residues. CDR3 bases: TGTGCCTGGACCCTCGGGACTAGCGGGAACAATGAGCAGTTCTTC. The encoded protein is CAWTLGTSGNNEQFF.

The rearrangement links TRBV5-6 to TRBJ2-1; 10 nucleotides match TRBD2. Unmatched junction bases numbered 8, after V lost 0 bases and J lost 5 bases. In germline, CDR1 is SGHDT, CDR2 YYEEEE. CDR3 length: 17 residues. The CDR3 DNA reads as TGTGCCAGCAGCTTGGCCCTAGAGCGGGGGGGCAACAATGAGCAGTTCTTC. Its translation: CASSLALERGGNNEQFF. Variable domain in full (rest from reference TRBV5-6 and TRBJ2-1): DAGVTQSPTHLIKTRGQQVTLRCSPKSGHDTVSWYQQALGQGPQFIFQYYEEEERQRGNFPDRFSGHQFPNYSSELNVNALLLGDSALYLCASSLALERGGNNEQFFGPGTRLTVL.

The genes are TRBV10-3 and TRBJ2-2, with 7 bases fitting TRBD1. CDR3 size: 17 residues. Unmatched junction bases numbered 13, after V lost 5 bases and J lost 4 bases. Germline V gene data show CDR1 as ENHRY and CDR2 as SYGVKD. In nucleotides, the CDR3 is TGTGCCATCAGTAGAGAAGGGGGCGGTAGGAGCACCGGGGAGCTGTTTTTT. Its protein product is CAISREGGGRSTGELFF.

The chain joins TRBV28 to TRBJ1-2; 7 nucleotides line up with TRBD1. The CDR3 extends over 13 amino acids. J was trimmed by 5 bases and V by 5 bases; bases with no gene match: 5. CDR1 MDHEN and CDR2 SYDVKM come from the germline V gene. The CDR3 reads CASSTGQPYGYTF. The CDR3 DNA reads as TGTGCCAGCAGTACGGGACAGCCTTATGGCTACACCTTC.

This chain joins TRBV25-1 and TRBJ1-1; no definite D call. Per the germline V gene, CDR1 is MGHDK and CDR2 is SYGVNS. This CDR3 has 14 residues. V was trimmed by 6 bases and J by 3 bases, leaving 14 bases between them. CDR3 in DNA: TGTGCCAGCAGCATTTCAGAGGGTCACACTGAAGCTTTCTTT. Its protein product is CASSISEGHTEAFF.

The chain joins TRBV2 to TRBJ1-6; 8 nucleotides match TRBD1. Trimming removed 0 bases from V and 13 bases from J; junction bases left unmatched: 8. Germline V gene sequence: CDR1 SNHLY, CDR2 FYNNEI. The CDR3 covers 15 residues. The CDR3 sequence: CASSEAARGQSPLHF. CDR3 sequence (DNA): TGTGCCAGCAGTGAAGCGGCCAGGGGGCAATCCCCCCTCCACTTT.

The V call is TRBV4-3, the J call TRBJ1-1; 10 positions match TRBD1. V was pared by 3 bases and J by 2 bases, with 6 bases of the junction left unmatched. Per germline, CDR1 LGHNA and CDR2 YSLEER. There are 16 residues in the CDR3. CDR3 residues: CASSQPRTGGNTEAFF. The CDR3 DNA sequence: TGCGCCAGCAGCCAGCCCCGGACAGGGGGTAACACTGAAGCTTTCTTT.

The chain has TRBV4-1 and TRBJ2-5; D is perhaps TRBD2 (6 bases). V was clipped by 4 bases and J by 4 bases, with 16 bases between them. The length of the CDR3 is 15 residues. CDR1 MGHRA and CDR2 YSYEKL come from the germline V gene. As DNA, the CDR3 is TGCGCCAGCAGCCCCCTCCCAAGGGGAGGAGAGACCCAGTACTTC. It translates to CASSPLPRGGETQYF.